The T cell receptor (beta chain) under discussion was sequenced for a study of shared clonotypes between healthy human individuals. Here immunoSEQ multiplex PCR was the method, and the copy in TCRdb shows in-frame clones only, minus some. This table holds roughly 1 million clones, around 82% found once. CDR1 and CDR2 from the germline V gene are MNHEY and SMNVEV (reference sequence). This CDR3 contains 15 residues. The junction had 5 bases not matched to a gene; V was cut back by 2 bases and J by 5 bases. The chain recombines TRBV27 with TRBJ1-5; 8 bases line up with TRBD1. This sequence was found in a young man in good health. Some clones in this sample may be carry-over from other donors' samples. The sample consisted of memory CD4+ T cells from PBMCs. Subset of the sample: CD45RA-negative fraction. In nucleotides, the CDR3 is TGTGCCAGCAGTTTAATTCGGGACAGGTATCAGCCCCAGCATTTT. This encodes CASSLIRDRYQPQHF.